This T cell receptor beta chain was sequenced for a study of T cell responses to AZD1222 COVID-19 vaccine. The study, taken as a whole, reports: It should be noted that donors were predominantly white British and more often female, and clonal diversity was possibly underestimated. Vaccine-associated CD4 TCRs spanned spike, dominant at 160-218 and 743-854. Nearly half of the spike-specific TCRs reportedly recognize variant regions that carry no mutations.

Assay: immunoSEQ multiplex PCR; the TCRdb copy retains only in-frame clones and omits some. Of about 53,000 clones listed, approximately 84% are singletons. The germline V gene has CDR1 ENHRY and CDR2 SYGVKD. CDR3 length: 15 amino acids. J lost 2 bases, V lost 4 bases, and 7 bases had no gene match. This clone was detected once. The antigen remains undetermined. The sequenced sample was peripheral blood, obtained on day 0 of AZD1222 vaccination. The gene calls are TRBV10-3 and TRBJ2-7; 8 nucleotides match TRBD1. The sequence was collected from an adult in good health. The CDR3 nucleotides read TGTGCCATCAGTGCCGGGACAGGCCTCACCTACGAGCAGTACTTC. This sequence encodes CAISAGTGLTYEQYF.